This T cell receptor (beta chain) was documented in a study of blood T cells in healthy people across ages (dated by TCRdb to about 2015). The study in broad terms: In model experiments, template switching captured roughly one uniquely barcoded TCR beta cDNA molecule for every two T cells. The study measured age-related changes in TCR beta repertoire diversity using deep sequencing normalized with unique cDNA molecular identifiers. Four age groups were formed from the donors: young (average roughly 16 years), middle-aged (approximately 39), aged (under 70) and long-lived (82). Two additional independent replicas of 1 million unique cDNA reads from the same blood draw were analyzed for two donors (one aged 18 to 30 and one aged 80 or older). The full study reports these points: The CMV infection status of donors was not known, potentially confounding age-related changes in expanded clonotypes. Total diversity estimates from one million sequenced T cells were considered lower bounds and underestimates. The percentage of naive T cells measured by flow cytometry correlated strongly with observed TCR beta diversity. Observed TCR beta diversity per million T cells fell roughly linearly with age, and a significant reduction was already apparent by age around 40. Compared with the aged group, the long-lived group had more naive CD4+ T cells, fewer expanded clones and increased TCR diversity, a pattern suggesting age selection. Bulk unsorted PBMC profiling prevented conclusive comparison of naive and antigen-experienced compartments.

A note on this clonotype: The specificity of this receptor is unknown. The sample holds no much larger clone one base away, and base qualities are not on file.

Donors were 39 systemically healthy Caucasian individuals from Russia aged about 6 to 100 years. Roughly 11 milliliters of peripheral blood were drawn from each donor into EDTA-treated Vacutainer tubes. Ficoll-Paque density-gradient centrifugation was used to isolate PBMCs, with at least 7 million per sample. Trizol reagent was used to extract total RNA from the PBMCs, yielding at least 6 micrograms per sample. For every donor, an aliquot of PBMCs went through flow cytometry to measure the percentages of naive CD45RAhigh/CD27high T cells. Libraries were made using 5' RACE. TCRdb lists the instrument as Illumina HiSeq 2500. A second PCR of roughly 7 to 12 cycles was run with a J-beta primer mix and a sample-barcoded 5' primer. A template-switch 5' adaptor carrying 12 random nucleotides introduced a unique molecular identifier onto each TCR beta cDNA molecule. Each sample yielded at least 3 million CDR3-containing paired-end reads. The Mint cDNA synthesis kit, primed by a TRBC-specific oligonucleotide, was used to synthesize first-strand cDNA from all RNA. Following uracil-DNA glycosylase treatment, all cDNA underwent a first 18-cycle PCR with the universal primers M1SS and BC2_uni_R. The paper's data handling went like this. For normalization, 1 million high-quality reads were randomly selected from each sample, with every read carrying a distinct molecular identifier. Instead of being binned into consensus sequences, reads with shared molecular identifiers were discarded. MiTCR, with a Q25 quality threshold and the strictest error-elimination algorithm, was used for CDR3 identification, clonotype clustering and error correction. A nonparametric unseen species model with Euler transformation was used to estimate a lower bound on total TCR beta diversity. Starting from the raw public reads, TCRdb applied fastp trimming at Q25, assembled clones with MiXCR and retained in-frame beta chains. All rows with the same CDR3 protein become a single entry with the most common DNA and genes. The V and J calls reflect TCRdb's pipeline rather than the authors' work. This sample lists approximately 800,000 distinct CDR3 sequences; 20% to 30% were detected once. Approximately 3.7% of the sample is in the top ten clones.

The same data also contributed to another study, on T cells of mothers and their children. The other study reports the following: Nine systemically healthy Caucasian individuals, comprising three mothers and their six children, were included as donors. cDNA synthesis used all of the extracted RNA, with around 1.5 ug of RNA in each 15 ul reaction. In the second PCR, the M1S primer introduced both the sample barcodes and 2-4 random nucleotides. Over 8 million TCR beta CDR3 reads were obtained for each mother, and approximately 3 million reads were obtained for each child. TCR recombination output is similarly shaped by thymic selection in related and unrelated pairs, with a minor effect exerted by inherited differences. Normalized repertoire overlap was always found to be slightly, but never significantly, higher in related mother-child pairs than in unrelated mother-child pairs. Persistent microchimeric T cell clones were not detected, at a sensitivity of 85 to 100 clones per million clonotypes. In the study, deep NGS was used to compare the TCR beta repertoires of mothers and children, and features distinguishing related mother-child pairs from unrelated individuals were sought. On average, the children were approximately 11 +/- 4 years old, while the mothers were about 40 +/- 4 years old. After adapters were ligated using NEBNext reagents, the libraries underwent 100+100 nt paired-end sequencing on an Illumina HiSeq 2000. Mother and child libraries were prepared a month apart and sequenced in separate runs to prevent cross-contamination. Between about 500,000 and 2,100,000 distinct TCR beta clonotypes were identified per donor. Naive TCR beta clonotypes were estimated from low-frequency clonotypes matched to each donor's FACS-determined naive share, without sorting.

The sample consisted of blood. The TCR sequence derives from a boy between 10 and 17 years old in good health.

CDR3 reads: CASSPGQGANVLTF. The DNA sequence reads TGTGCCAGCAGCCCGGGACAGGGGGCCAACGTCCTGACTTTC. This receptor chain uses TRBV7-9 and TRBJ2-6, with 7 central nucleotides matching TRBD1. The CDR1 and CDR2 encoded by the germline V gene (reference sequence) are SEHNR and FQNEAQ. The CDR3 runs 14 amino acids, cysteine and phenylalanine included. The read is trimmed to its CDR3 DNA, 42 bases read in frame from base 1. The junction shows trimming of 5 bases on V and 4 bases on J, and the gene matches do not reach 2 bases of it. With the portions outside the CDR3 filled from the reference TRBV7-9 and TRBJ2-6 genes, the complete variable region becomes DTGVSQNPRHKITKRGQNVTFRCDPISEHNRLYWYRQTLGQGPEFLTYFQNEAQLEKSRLLSDRFSAERPKGSFSTLEIQRTEQGDSAMYLCASSPGQGANVLTFGAGSRLTVL.